These 14 T cell receptor beta chains were sequenced from one sample in a study of OX40 agonist ivuxolimab in advanced cancers. TCRdb keeps only in-frame clones here, not all; method: immunoSEQ multiplex PCR. In the table there are about 66,000 clones, over 80% of which are singletons. The sample here was CD4+ or CD8+ T cells sorted from blood, taken in a trial of the OX40 agonist ivuxolimab. Source of these receptors: an adult with an advanced solid tumor such as melanoma, head and neck, liver or kidney cancer.

The V gene is TRBV5-1, the J gene TRBJ2-6; perhaps D is TRBD1 or TRBD2 (5 bases each). The V gene's germline CDR1 is SGHRS and CDR2 YFSETQ. CDR3 size: 15 residues. Trimming took 7 bases from V and 4 from J, leaving 15 bases between them. In nucleotides, the CDR3 is TGCGCCAGCGGGACGGTTGGGCTGGGGGCCAACGTCCTGACTTTC. Translation gives CASGTVGLGANVLTF.

The V gene is TRBV4-1, the J gene TRBJ2-7; 9 bases are shared with TRBD1. Germline V gives CDR1 MGHRA, CDR2 YSYEKL. The CDR3 has 19 residues. Unmatched junction bases numbered 18, after V lost 5 bases and J lost 1 base. The DNA of the CDR3 is TGCGCCAGCAGCTGGGGGGACGGACAGGGGATTAAATCGTCCTACGAGCAGTACTTC. This encodes CASSWGDGQGIKSSYEQYF.

The chain carries TRBV5-1 and TRBJ2-5; 9 nucleotides line up with TRBD1. Germline assignment: CDR1 SGHRS and CDR2 YFSETQ. V lost 3 bases to trimming and J lost 2 bases; unmatched junction nucleotides: 5. CDR3 length equals 15 residues. CDR3 sequence: CASSSRGTGQETQYF. The CDR3 DNA is TGCGCCAGCAGCTCTAGAGGGACAGGGCAAGAGACCCAGTACTTC.

This clone has a single count. The rearrangement uses TRBV7-9 and TRBJ2-2; D not certain. CDR1 is SEHNR and CDR2 is FQNEAQ in the germline V gene (reference sequence). The CDR3 is 14 residues long. Trimming shortened V by 3 bases and J by 1 base, and 6 bases separated the two germline ends. CDR3 residues: CASSFNGNTGELFF. The CDR3 coding sequence is TGTGCCAGCAGCTTTAACGGGAACACCGGGGAGCTGTTTTTT.

The V call is TRBV7-2, the J call TRBJ2-5; 7 nucleotides match TRBD1. Germline CDR1 is SGHTA and CDR2 is FQGNSA. This CDR3 region has 16 residues. J lost 1 base, V lost 3 bases, and 8 bases had no gene match. CDR3 sequence (DNA): TGTGCCAGCAGCTTTGGACAGGTCACGCCCCAAGAGACCCAGTACTTC. As protein: CASSFGQVTPQETQYF.

The chain recombines TRBV2 with TRBJ2-6; D may be TRBD2 (5 bases). V dropped 6 bases and J dropped 0 bases, with 12 bases sitting between them. Looked up from germline, CDR1 is SNHLY and CDR2 is FYNNEI. The CDR3 has 16 amino acids. CDR3 sequence reads: CASRRTGDSGANVLTF. The CDR3 DNA follows: TGTGCCAGCAGACGGACTGGCGACTCTGGGGCCAACGTCCTGACTTTC.

This chain joins TRBV7-2 and TRBJ2-7; D might be TRBD1 (6 bases). The V gene's germline CDR1 is SGHTA and CDR2 FQGNSA. This CDR3 has 14 amino acids. V lost 2 bases and J 4 bases, leaving 12 bases between the germline ends. CDR3 protein: CASSLSHTGYEQYF. In DNA, the CDR3 is TGTGCCAGCAGCTTAAGCCATACAGGGTACGAGCAGTACTTC.

The chain employs TRBV6-1 and TRBJ1-6; D is ambiguous. The CDR3 loop spans 14 amino acids. Germline CDR1 and CDR2: MNHNS and SASEGT. V was trimmed by 1 base and J by 7 bases, leaving 8 bases between them. The CDR3, as DNA: TGTGCCAGCAGTGAAGGGGTGTGGAATTCACCCCTCCACTTT. This gives the protein CASSEGVWNSPLHF.

The chain combines TRBV6-1 with TRBJ1-4; D is possibly TRBD1 (5 bases). V was clipped by 2 bases and J by 4 bases, with 11 bases between them. Germline assignment: CDR1 MNHNS and CDR2 SASEGT. The CDR3 has 15 amino acids. CDR3 nucleotides: TGTGCCAGCAGTGAACGTGACAGCGTTAATGAAAAACTGTTTTTT. This encodes CASSERDSVNEKLFF.

The chain uses TRBV9 and TRBJ2-1; D perhaps matches TRBD2 (6 bases). CDR1 SGDLS and CDR2 YYNGEE come from the germline V gene. The CDR3 consists of 13 residues. Trimming left V 4 bases short and J 3 bases short, with 8 bases between. The CDR3 DNA reads TGTGCCAGCAGCAGACTAGACTACAATGAGCAGTTCTTC. It encodes CASSRLDYNEQFF.

CDR3 sequence reads: CASSEDRGYNSPLHF. CDR3 nucleotides: TGTGCCAGCAGTGAAGACAGGGGGTATAATTCACCCCTCCACTTT. The gene calls are TRBV25-1 and TRBJ1-6; 9 nucleotides agree with TRBD1. J gave up 4 bases and V 2 bases, and 0 bases lay outside the gene matches. CDR3 length: 15 amino acids. Germline V gene data show CDR1 as MGHDK and CDR2 as SYGVNS.

V is TRBV9 and J is TRBJ1-1; 9 positions agree with TRBD1. Trimming took 7 bases from V and 5 from J; bases not matched to a gene: 9. The CDR3 has 14 residues. CDR1 SGDLS and CDR2 YYNGEE come from the germline V gene. CDR3 sequence: CASGPDRGGTEAFF. For the CDR3, the DNA is TGTGCCAGCGGCCCGGACAGGGGTGGAACTGAAGCTTTCTTT.

The chain uses TRBV5-4 and TRBJ1-5; D call uncertain. CDR1 is SGHNT and CDR2 is YYREEE in the germline V gene (reference sequence). The CDR3 is 13 amino acids. The V end lost 2 bases, the J end lost 11 bases, and 14 bases lay between the germline ends. In nucleotides, the CDR3 is TGTGCCAGCAGCTTAGAACCGAACTTGTCCCAGCATTTT. Its protein is CASSLEPNLSQHF. Based on the CDR3 plus reference TRBV5-4 and TRBJ1-5, the full variable domain is ETGVTQSPTHLIKTRGQQVTLRCSSQSGHNTVSWYQQALGQGPQFIFQYYREEENGRGNFPPRFSGLQFPNYSSELNVNALELDDSALYLCASSLEPNLSQHFGDGTRLSIL.

The chain employs TRBV19 and TRBJ1-3; 7 nucleotides agree with TRBD1. The germline CDR1 and CDR2 sequences are LNHDA and SQIVND (reference sequence). The J segment lost 1 base and the V segment lost 1 base, leaving 10 bases of the junction unmatched. This CDR3 comprises 18 residues. CDR3 loop: CASSIGSWTGLSGNTIYF. As DNA, the CDR3 is TGTGCCAGTAGTATAGGTTCATGGACAGGCCTATCTGGAAACACCATATATTTT.